The following is a T cell receptor beta chain sequence with its context. The data were taken from a study of T cell responses to AZD1222 COVID-19 vaccine. Measured with immunoSEQ multiplex PCR; TCRdb has only the in-frame clones, and not every one. The sample includes 100,000 to 150,000 clones, approximately 85% of them seen just once. The CDR3 totals 13 residues. V shed 2 bases and J shed 2 bases, with 5 bases lying between them. Germline CDR1 KGHSH, CDR2 LQKENI. The origin of this receptor is an adult who received the MenACWY meningococcal vaccine as a control. The chain has TRBV18 and TRBJ2-3; D is undetermined. The sample was peripheral blood, taken 28 days after the second dose of the MenACWY control vaccine. The CDR3 here is CASSPSPTDTQYF. The CDR3 bases are TGTGCCAGCTCACCATCCCCCACAGATACGCAGTATTTT.